These 8 T cell receptor beta chains were sequenced from one sample in a study of human T cells and chemical hapten exposure (dated by TCRdb to the early 2020s). Reading the label with the study, this specimen's time point is: pre-sensitization, week 0. What this sample's treatment or condition label stands for: therapeutic diphenylcyclopropenone sensitization with weekly scalp DPC. Libraries came from RACE. Sequencing relied on a NextSeq 500. The public reads were quality trimmed at Q25 with fastp and then assembled into clones with MiXCR by TCRdb, keeping productive beta chains. Each CDR3 protein gets just one entry, which takes the most common genes and DNA from the rows behind it. The sample table contains 35,000 to 50,000 distinct CDR3 sequences; only one count was recorded for 10% to 13% of them. 5% to 6.5% of the sample is in the top ten clones. Sequencing was performed on whole blood, taken in connection with sensitization to the hapten diphenylcyclopropenone (DPC). These receptors were collected from a young man with alopecia areata. Some clones in this sample may be carry-over from other donors' samples.

The rearrangement uses TRBV6-2 or TRBV6-3 and TRBJ1-1; the D is unclear. CDR3 length: 16 residues. CDR1 is MNHEY, CDR2 SVGEGT, per germline. With 0 bases removed from V and 0 bases from J, the gap between germline ends came to 11 bases. CDR3 bases: TGTGCCAGCAGTTACTCGGAGGTGAGGATGAACACTGAAGCTTTCTTT. As protein: CASSYSEVRMNTEAFF.

This clonotype was detected ten times or more. The chain couples TRBV2 to TRBJ2-4, with D perhaps assigned TRBD1 or TRBD2 (5 bases each). The CDR3 contains 16 residues. V lost 1 base and J 0 bases, leaving 10 bases between the germline ends. The germline CDR1 and CDR2 sequences are SNHLY and FYNNEI. DNA for the CDR3: TGTGCCAGCAGTGAAGGGGGCGGACTAGCCAAAAACATTCAGTACTTC. It yields the protein CASSEGGGLAKNIQYF.

The chain combines TRBV6-1 with TRBJ1-5; maybe TRBD1 (5 bases). The germline gives CDR1 MNHNS, CDR2 SASEGT. Trimming removed 10 bases from V and 5 bases from J, with 15 bases in between. The CDR3 runs 13 residues. CDR3 in DNA: TGTGCCACCAGCTTGACACAGGATCAGCCCCAGCATTTT. Translation: CATSLTQDQPQHF.

This clonotype was seen at least ten times. The chain carries TRBV7-2 and TRBJ2-3; D uncertain. Trimming removed 5 bases at V and 2 bases at J, with 14 bases between. CDR1 and CDR2 (germline): SGHTA, FQGNSA. This CDR3 has 15 residues. The CDR3 bases are TGTGCCAGCAGCCCTACTGGGCTCCCCACAGATACGCAGTATTTT. Protein: CASSPTGLPTDTQYF.

This chain uses TRBV3-1 with TRBJ2-7; TRBD2 is a possible D gene (5 bases). The V end lost 7 bases, the J end lost 6 bases, and 22 bases lay between the germline ends. Germline V gene lookup returns CDR1 LGHDT and CDR2 YNNKEL (reference sequence). This CDR3 spans 15 amino acids. The CDR3 sequence: CASNKTHSRGSEQYV. The CDR3 DNA reads TGTGCCAGCAACAAGACCCACTCTCGGGGAAGCGAGCAGTACGTC.

The chain joins TRBV20-1 to TRBJ2-7; 10 bases are a match to TRBD2. The CDR3 loop spans 15 amino acids. V shed 5 bases and J 3 bases; nucleotides not matched to a gene: 10. Germline CDR1 DFQATT, CDR2 SNEGSKA (reference sequence). CDR3 in DNA: TGCAGTGCTTCACCAGCGGGGGGGCTCGTCTACGAGCAGTACTTC. It specifies CSASPAGGLVYEQYF.

There are a few counts of this clonotype. The chain carries TRBV11-2 and TRBJ2-5; 10 nucleotides align to TRBD2. The CDR3 consists of 16 residues. CDR1 and CDR2 (germline): SGHAT, FQNNGV. V trimming: 0 bases; J trimming: 7 bases; junction bases outside the gene matches: 8. The chain's CDR3 is CASSLDLAGASGTQYF. In nucleotides, the CDR3 is TGTGCCAGCAGCTTAGATCTAGCGGGGGCCTCCGGGACCCAGTACTTC.

This clonotype was observed a few times. The J gene is TRBJ2-3, the V gene TRBV20-1; TRBD2 matches at 11 bases. Germline V gene lookup returns CDR1 DFQATT and CDR2 SNEGSKA (reference sequence). Trimming took 3 bases from V and 5 from J; bases not matched to a gene: 10. The CDR3 is 16 amino acids. CDR3 DNA sequence: TGCAGTGCTAGTGATCTAGCGGGGGGTAGGTTAGATACGCAGTATTTT. The encoded protein is CSASDLAGGRLDTQYF.